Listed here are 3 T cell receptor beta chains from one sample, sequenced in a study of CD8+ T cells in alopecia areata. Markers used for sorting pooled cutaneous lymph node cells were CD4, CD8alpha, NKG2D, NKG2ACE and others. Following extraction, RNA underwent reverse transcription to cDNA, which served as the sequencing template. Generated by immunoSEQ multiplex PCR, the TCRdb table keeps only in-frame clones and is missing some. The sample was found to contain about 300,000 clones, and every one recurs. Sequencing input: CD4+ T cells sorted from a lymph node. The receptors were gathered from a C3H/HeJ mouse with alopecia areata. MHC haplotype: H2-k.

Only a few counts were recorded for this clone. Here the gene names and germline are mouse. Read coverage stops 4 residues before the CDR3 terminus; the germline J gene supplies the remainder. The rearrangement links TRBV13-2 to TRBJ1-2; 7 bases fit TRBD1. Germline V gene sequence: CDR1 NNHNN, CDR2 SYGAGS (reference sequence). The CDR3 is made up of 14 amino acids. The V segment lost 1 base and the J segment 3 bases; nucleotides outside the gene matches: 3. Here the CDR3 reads CASGDHRGDSDYTF. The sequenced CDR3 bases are TGTGCCAGCGGTGATCACAGGGGAGACTCC.

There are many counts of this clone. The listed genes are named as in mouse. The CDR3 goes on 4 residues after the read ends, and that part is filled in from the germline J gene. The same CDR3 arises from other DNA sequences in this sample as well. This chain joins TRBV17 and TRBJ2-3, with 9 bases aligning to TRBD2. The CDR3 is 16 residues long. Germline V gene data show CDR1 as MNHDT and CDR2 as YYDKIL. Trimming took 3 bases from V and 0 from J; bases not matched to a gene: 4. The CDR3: CASSRLGGTSAETLYF. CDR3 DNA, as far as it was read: TGTGCTAGCAGTAGGCTGGGGGGGACTAGTGCAGAA.

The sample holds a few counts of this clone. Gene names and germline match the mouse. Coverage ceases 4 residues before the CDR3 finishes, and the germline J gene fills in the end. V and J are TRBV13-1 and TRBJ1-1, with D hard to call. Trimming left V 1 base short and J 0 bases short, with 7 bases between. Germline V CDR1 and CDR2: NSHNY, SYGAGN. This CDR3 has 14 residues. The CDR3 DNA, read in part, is TGTGCCAGCAGTGATCAGTTTGCAAACACA. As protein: CASSDQFANT. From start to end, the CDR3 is CASSDQFANTEVFF.